Below, 30 T cell receptor beta chains from the same sample are listed, as sequenced in a study of T-cell memory formation after mild COVID-19. TCRdb passed the 5' RACE reads through MiXCR, listing each CDR3 protein once. The sample consists of 240,000 or so distinct CDR3 sequences, 7.5% to 10% of them appearing once. The sample was PBMCs or a T cell subset sorted from them (not recorded which). Source of these receptors: a young man who had mild COVID-19 (a few samples of this study predate the infection). Cell type and time point are not known.

The chain uses TRBV7-3 and TRBJ2-6, with D unclear. V was pared by 5 bases and J by 2 bases, with 10 bases between. CDR3 length: 15 residues. Germline lookup yields CDR1 SGHTA and CDR2 FQGTGA. The CDR3 DNA reads TGTGCCAGCAGCAAACAGCTAGCTGGGGCCAACGTCCTGACTTTC. It codes for CASSKQLAGANVLTF.

This clonotype was recorded a few times. The junction departs from the called germline gene at one end, perhaps through a read error. This sequence joins TRBV7-2 and TRBJ2-1, with D maybe TRBD2 (7 bases). The V gene's germline CDR1 is SGHTA and CDR2 FQGNSA. The CDR3 has 15 residues. The CDR3 protein is CASSLAGGPYSEQFF. As DNA, the CDR3 is TGTGCCAGCAGCTTAGCCGGGGGGCCCTACAGTGAGCAGTTCTTC.

In this sample, this clonotype turned up a few times. V and J are TRBV2 and TRBJ1-2; D is perhaps TRBD1 (5 bases). V was cut by 6 bases and J by 8 bases, with 13 bases left in between. The germline CDR1 and CDR2 sequences are SNHLY and FYNNEI. The CDR3 has 12 residues. CDR3 amino acids: CASRLSQGGYTF. CDR3 sequence (DNA): TGTGCCAGCAGACTGAGTCAGGGCGGCTACACCTTC.

The chain uses TRBV10-3 and TRBJ2-1, with 7 bases lining up with TRBD1. V lost 6 bases to trimming and J lost 5 bases; unmatched junction nucleotides: 4. Germline CDR1 is ENHRY and CDR2 is SYGVKD. There are 13 residues in the CDR3. This CDR3 reads CAIRSGTDNEQFF. CDR3 nucleotide sequence: TGTGCCATCAGAAGTGGGACAGACAATGAGCAGTTCTTC.

This clonotype was picked up a small number of times. The rearrangement joins TRBV20-1 to TRBJ2-3; 8 nucleotides align to TRBD1. Germline values: CDR1 DFQATT, CDR2 SNEGSKA (reference sequence). V shed 4 bases and J 3 bases; nucleotides not matched to a gene: 3. The CDR3 runs 13 residues. CDR3 loop: CSATDRDTDTQYF. The CDR3 DNA reads TGCAGTGCTACGGACAGGGATACAGATACGCAGTATTTT.

This clonotype was recorded at least ten times. The genes are TRBV6-2 or TRBV6-3 and TRBJ2-5, with 13 bases identical to TRBD2. The V gene end was trimmed by 0 bases and the J gene end by 5 bases; junction bases not matched to a gene: 12. This CDR3 has 19 residues. Germline V CDR1 and CDR2: MNHEY, SVGEGT. The CDR3 bases are TGTGCCAGCAGTTACTCCGTTGGACTAGCGGGGGAAAGGAGGGAGACCCAGTACTTC. Translating it yields CASSYSVGLAGERRETQYF.

This clonotype was seen a few times. The chain recombines TRBV12-3 or TRBV12-4 with TRBJ1-5; D gene unclear. V was cut by 6 bases and J by 7 bases, with 16 bases left in between. The CDR3 contains 14 residues. CDR3 DNA sequence: TGTGCCAGCAGCCTGGCTCCCCCGGGGCAGCCCCAGCATTTT. Its protein is CASSLAPPGQPQHF.

The chain recombines TRBV28 with TRBJ2-1; unclear D gene. V shed 6 bases and J shed 5 bases, with 2 bases lying between them. Germline assignment: CDR1 MDHEN and CDR2 SYDVKM. This CDR3 comprises 10 residues. CDR3: CASSHNEQFF. As DNA, the CDR3 is TGTGCCAGCAGCCACAATGAGCAGTTCTTC.

This clonotype has a count of ten or more. This rearrangement joins TRBV12-3 or TRBV12-4 to TRBJ2-2; no definite D call. CDR3 length: 12 amino acids. Trimming took off 6 bases at V and 6 bases at J, with 8 bases between the two ends. DNA for the CDR3: TGTGCCAGCAGCTTCGGAGCCGGGGAGCTGTTTTTT. Translation gives CASSFGAGELFF.

V and J are TRBV7-3 and TRBJ2-1; 7 bases are shared with TRBD2. Germline V gene data show CDR1 as SGHTA and CDR2 as FQGTGA. This CDR3 is 17 amino acids long. V shed 5 bases and J 1 base; nucleotides not matched to a gene: 11. CDR3 sequence: CASSPLNSGSSYNEQFF. CDR3 in DNA: TGTGCCAGCAGCCCGTTAAATAGCGGGTCGTCCTACAATGAGCAGTTCTTC.

This clonotype came up once. The chain employs TRBV7-9 and TRBJ1-5, with 7 positions matching TRBD1. The CDR3 contains 16 residues. Germline CDR1 reads SEHNR; CDR2 reads FQNEAQ (reference sequence). V was clipped by 5 bases and J by 2 bases; unmatched bases: 9. The CDR3 nucleotides are TGTGCCAGCAGCGCGGACAGGCTGAAGGGCAATCAGCCCCAGCATTTT. Protein product: CASSADRLKGNQPQHF.

This clonotype has at least ten counts. This chain links TRBV5-1 with TRBJ2-2, with D unclear. CDR1 SGHRS and CDR2 YFSETQ come from the germline V gene. This CDR3 comprises 13 residues. Trimming stripped 0 bases from V and 6 bases from J, with 6 bases between. The DNA for the CDR3 is TGCGCCAGCAGCTTGGGGAGATCCGGGGAGCTGTTTTTT. Its protein is CASSLGRSGELFF.

The chain couples TRBV4-3 to TRBJ2-5, with 9 bases identical to TRBD2. The CDR3 extends over 15 amino acids. From germline, CDR1 is LGHNA and CDR2 YSLEER. With V trimmed by 4 bases and J by 0 bases, 3 bases remained unmatched. CDR3 bases: TGCGCCAGCAGCCCCTCTAGCGGGGACCAAGAGACCCAGTACTTC. This gives the protein CASSPSSGDQETQYF.

This chain uses TRBV6-5 with TRBJ1-1; D gene unclear. Germline V lookup: CDR1 MNHEY, CDR2 SVGAGI. V was shortened by 6 bases and J by 1 base, with 9 bases between the two germline ends. CDR3 length: 13 amino acids. CDR3 nucleotides: TGTGCCAGCAGCTCATCGAAGAACACTGAAGCTTTCTTT. It is translated as CASSSSKNTEAFF.

In its sample, this clonotype was seen many times. The chain has TRBV29-1 and TRBJ1-2; TRBD1 is a possible D gene (5 bases). Deletions cut 4 bases from V and 0 bases from J, with 12 bases between. This CDR3 spans 14 amino acids. CDR1 is SQVTM, CDR2 ANQGSEA, per germline. CDR3 sequence: CSVVGDTPNYGYTF. Here the CDR3 DNA reads TGCAGCGTTGTGGGGGATACACCTAACTATGGCTACACCTTC.

This chain uses TRBV6-5 with TRBJ2-2; perhaps TRBD2 as D (6 bases). Germline loops: CDR1 MNHEY, CDR2 SVGAGI. V was clipped by 7 bases and J by 4 bases, with 19 bases between them. This CDR3 region has 16 residues. The CDR3 DNA sequence: TGTGCCAGCACTTTTGGGACCGGAGGGCGCACCGGGGAGCTGTTTTTT. This sequence encodes CASTFGTGGRTGELFF.

The J gene is TRBJ2-3, the V gene TRBV9; 9 positions agree with TRBD2. J gave up 2 bases and V 1 base, and 5 bases lay outside the gene matches. The germline V gene has CDR1 SGDLS and CDR2 YYNGEE. This CDR3 region has 16 residues. For the CDR3, the DNA is TGTGCCAGCAGCGTACTAGCGGGGATCTTCACAGATACGCAGTATTTT. This translates into CASSVLAGIFTDTQYF.

There are many counts of this clonotype. The rearrangement uses TRBV12-3 or TRBV12-4 and TRBJ2-1; 10 bases line up with TRBD1. The CDR3 is 15 amino acids. The ends lost 6 bases at V and 3 bases at J; junction bases unmatched: 5. CDR3 DNA: TGTGCCAGCAGAAGCGGACAGGGGGGCTACAATGAGCAGTTCTTC. The encoded protein is CASRSGQGGYNEQFF.

This clonotype was counted a few times. This chain links TRBV7-9 with TRBJ2-3, with TRBD1 identical over 7 bases. The germline V gene encodes CDR1 SEHNR and CDR2 FQNEAQ (reference sequence). The CDR3 has 16 amino acids. V dropped 4 bases and J dropped 2; count of bases not matched to a gene: 9. The CDR3 loop is CASSSPRDSFTDTQYF. CDR3 nucleotides: TGTGCCAGCAGCTCACCCCGGGACAGCTTCACAGATACGCAGTATTTT.

This clonotype has a handful of counts. The V gene is TRBV6-2 or TRBV6-3, the J gene TRBJ2-5, with TRBD2 as a possible D gene (6 bases). V lost 2 bases to trimming and J lost 0 bases, with 10 bases between them. The CDR3 is 15 residues long. The germline CDR1 and CDR2 sequences are MNHEY and SVGEGT. CDR3 coding DNA: TGTGCCAGCAGTTACATGGACTACTACCAAGAGACCCAGTACTTC. This gives the protein CASSYMDYYQETQYF.

This clonotype has more than one count but fewer than ten. The rearrangement uses TRBV7-2 and TRBJ2-2; D remains ambiguous. This CDR3 contains 16 residues. V was pared by 5 bases and J by 0 bases, with 13 bases between. Germline CDR1 and CDR2: SGHTA and FQGNSA. The CDR3 DNA reads TGTGCCAGCAGCCCCCCCTCAAAACCGAACACCGGGGAGCTGTTTTTT. Translation gives CASSPPSKPNTGELFF.

The V and J genes are TRBV7-8 and TRBJ2-7; D gene ambiguous. The CDR3 has 14 amino acids. V lost 5 bases and J 3 bases, leaving 14 bases between the germline ends. CDR1 is SGHVS, CDR2 FQNEAQ, per germline. The DNA of the CDR3 is TGTGCCAGCAGCCCTGACCGACTCGACTACGAGCAGTACTTC. It codes for CASSPDRLDYEQYF.

This clonotype was counted only a few times. It is likely a read error, because the conserved phenylalanine at the end of the CDR3 is missing. It is unclear where the CDR3 begins or ends on the DNA, so no DNA is shown, and the CDR3 is as TCRdb lists it. V and J are TRBV21-1 and TRBJ2-7; the listed D gene, TRBD1, was not tested against the DNA. TRBV21-1 is noted as a pseudogene. The CDR3 has 12 amino acids, counting both end residues. CDR3 in amino acids: CASSKGTYEQYL.

The CDR3 DNA reads TGCGCCAGCAGCCAATCCGCCTCTCCGAGGTCCCCCGGGGAGCTGTTTTTT. This gives the protein CASSQSASPRSPGELFF. The chain is built from TRBV4-3 and TRBJ2-2; D is undetermined. CDR1 and CDR2 (germline): LGHNA, YSLEER. The V gene lost 2 bases and the J gene lost 6 bases, with 19 bases spanning the gap. CDR3 length equals 17 residues.

The chain is built from TRBV28 and TRBJ1-1; no definite D call. The CDR3 is 14 amino acids. V lost 6 bases, J lost 0 bases, and 11 bases lay in between. Germline V lookup: CDR1 MDHEN, CDR2 SYDVKM. The CDR3 region has the DNA TGTGCCAGCAGAAACGACCGAATGAACACTGAAGCTTTCTTT. Translated: CASRNDRMNTEAFF.

This clonotype was detected only a few times. This chain links TRBV9 with TRBJ1-2; D remains unclear. Trimming stripped 0 bases from V and 1 base from J, with 7 bases between. Looked up from germline, CDR1 is SGDLS and CDR2 is YYNGEE. This CDR3 has 14 amino acids. In DNA form, the CDR3 reads TGTGCCAGCAGCGTAGACCCAGATAACTATGGCTACACCTTC. The encoded protein is CASSVDPDNYGYTF.

This clonotype turned up a few times. Germline and junction disagree at one end, which may indicate a read error. The chain carries TRBV7-9 and TRBJ2-1; no clear D. Germline CDR1 reads SEHNR; CDR2 reads FQNEAQ (reference sequence). The CDR3 has 11 residues. Written as DNA, the CDR3 is TGTGCCAGCAGTCGAAGCCAAACCTACTCCTTC. This sequence encodes CASSRSQTYSF. The full variable domain, in which reference TRBV7-9 and TRBJ2-1 provide the parts outside the CDR3, is DTGVSQNPRHKITKRGQNVTFRCDPISEHNRLYWYRQTLGQGPEFLTYFQNEAQLEKSRLLSDRFSAERPKGSFSTLEIQRTEQGDSAMYLCASSRSQTYSFGPGTRLTVL.

As concerns this clonotype: A much larger clone lies a single base off, so this may be a read error. This rearrangement joins TRBV7-2 to TRBJ2-1; D ambiguous. The CDR3 extends over 13 amino acids. CDR1 is SGHTA, CDR2 FQGNSA, per germline. Trimming cost V 5 bases and J 2 bases, with 7 bases left between them. This CDR3 is CASSPNTYNEQFF. The CDR3 coding sequence is TGTGCCAGCAGCCCGAACACCTACAATGAGCAGTTCTTC.

This rearrangement joins TRBV20-1 to TRBJ1-1; no clear D. Germline CDR1 DFQATT, CDR2 SNEGSKA (reference sequence). V lost 6 bases and J 3 bases, leaving 8 bases between the germline ends. This CDR3 is built from 11 residues. The CDR3 reads CSASEDTEAFF. For the CDR3, the DNA is TGCAGTGCCTCAGAGGACACTGAAGCTTTCTTT.

This clonotype was seen only a few times. The chain employs TRBV10-3 and TRBJ1-5; D uncertain. The V and J ends lost 2 bases and 4 bases respectively, with 9 bases between them. Germline loops: CDR1 ENHRY, CDR2 SYGVKD. The CDR3 consists of 14 residues. The CDR3 DNA reads TGTGCCATCAGTGAGACGGGCAGGAATCAGCCCCAGCATTTT. Amino acid sequence: CAISETGRNQPQHF.